This T cell receptor beta chain was identified during a study of early T cells in non-severe SARS-CoV-2 infection. Whole-study findings and limits: Sequences matched to VDJdb favored anti-spike CD8 responses, while private and CD4 specificities were missed.

A note on this clonotype: Its antigen remains unknown.

V lost 2 bases and J lost 0, with 8 bases in between. CDR1 is SQVTM, CDR2 ANQGSEA, per germline. The CDR3 contains 14 residues. TCRdb ran MiXCR on the 5' RACE reads and lists one entry per CDR3 protein. Of about 52,000 distinct CDR3 sequences in the sample, about 11% are singletons; the top ten hold less than 15%. The receptor comes from an adult who was a healthcare worker with PCR-confirmed SARS-CoV-2 infection or an uninfected control (not recorded which). Material: whole blood. V gene TRBV29-1 combines with J gene TRBJ2-1; D is ambiguous. This CDR3 is CSVETARSYNEQFF. CDR3 in DNA: TGCAGCGTTGAAACAGCGCGCTCCTACAATGAGCAGTTCTTC.